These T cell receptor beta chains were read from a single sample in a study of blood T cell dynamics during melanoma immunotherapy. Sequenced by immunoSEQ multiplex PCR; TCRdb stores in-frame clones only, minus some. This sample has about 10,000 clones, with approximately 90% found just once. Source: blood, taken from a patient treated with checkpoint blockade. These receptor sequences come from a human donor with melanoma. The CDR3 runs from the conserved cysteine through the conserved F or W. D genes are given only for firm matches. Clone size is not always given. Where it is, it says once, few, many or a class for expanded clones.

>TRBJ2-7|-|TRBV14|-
TGTGCCAGCAGCCAAGACAGCGTCTACGAGCAGTACTTC
CASSQDSVYEQYF
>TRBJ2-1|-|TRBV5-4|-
TGTGCCAGCAGCTTCGGACAGCCTAAGGGGAATGAGCAGTTCTTC
CASSFGQPKGNEQFF
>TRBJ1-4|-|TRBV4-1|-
TGCGCCAGCAGCCAAGATGTATCAGGGCCGGGGGAAAAACTGTTTTTT
CASSQDVSGPGEKLFF
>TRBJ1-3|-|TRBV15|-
TGTGCCACCAGCAGTTCGGGAAACACCATATATTTT
CATSSSGNTIYF
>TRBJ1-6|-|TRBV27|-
TGTGCCAGCAGTTTATCCCCGTTCGGGTATAATTCACCCCTCCACTTT
CASSLSPFGYNSPLHF
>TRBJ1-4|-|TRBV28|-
TGTGCCAGCAGGCGCCCCAGTGCCGGATACAATGAAAAACTGTTTTTT
CASRRPSAGYNEKLFF
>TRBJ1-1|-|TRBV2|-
TGTGCCAGCAGGGGCCCGGACAGAGATGAAGCTTTCTTT
CASRGPDRDEAFF
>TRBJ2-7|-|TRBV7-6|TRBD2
TGTGCCAGCAGCCCAGCGGGAGGGGTCTACGAGCAGTACTTC
CASSPAGGVYEQYF
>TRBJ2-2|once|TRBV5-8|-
TGTGCCAGCAGCTTGGAGCTGGGGCGCACCGGGGAGCTGTTTTTT
CASSLELGRTGELFF
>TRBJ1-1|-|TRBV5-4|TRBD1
TGTGCCAGCAGCTTTTCGGGACAGCCGAACACTGAAGCTTTCTTT
CASSFSGQPNTEAFF
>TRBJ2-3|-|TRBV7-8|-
TGTGCCAGCAGCTTAGTGGGGTCCTCCTCTAGCACAGATACGCAGTATTTT
CASSLVGSSSSTDTQYF
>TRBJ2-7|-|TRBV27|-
TGTGCCAGCAGTTTAGTAGGGGGGCCCTACGAGCAGTACTTC
CASSLVGGPYEQYF
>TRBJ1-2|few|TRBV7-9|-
TGTGCCAGCAGCTTATCCCTCGGGGAGGCTAACTATGGCTACACCTTC
CASSLSLGEANYGYTF
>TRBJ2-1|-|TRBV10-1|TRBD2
TGCGCCAGCAGTGACGGACTAGCGGACTCCTACAATGAGCAGTTCTTC
CASSDGLADSYNEQFF
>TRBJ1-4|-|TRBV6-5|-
TGTGCCAGCATTTACAGTCCTCTGCGAACTAATGAAAAACTGTTTTTT
CASIYSPLRTNEKLFF
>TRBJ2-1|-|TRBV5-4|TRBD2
TGTGCCAGCAGCCCAACTAGCGGGAATTACAATGAGCAGTTCTTC
CASSPTSGNYNEQFF
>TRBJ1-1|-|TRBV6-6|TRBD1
TGTGCCAGCAGTCGCGGGACAGGGACGACTGAAGCTTTCTTT
CASSRGTGTTEAFF
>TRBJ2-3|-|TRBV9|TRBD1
TGTGCCAGCAGCGTAGGGCGGGACAGGGGGCTATCTCCCACAGATACGCAGTATTTT
CASSVGRDRGLSPTDTQYF
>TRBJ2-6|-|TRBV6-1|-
TGTGCCAGCAGAGTTCGCTCTGGGGCCAACGTCCTGACTTTC
CASRVRSGANVLTF
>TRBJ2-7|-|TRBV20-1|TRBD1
TGCAGTGCTAGCGTCCAGGGGGCGCAGTACTTC
CSASVQGAQYF
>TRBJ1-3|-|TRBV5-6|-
TGTGCCAGCAGCCATCAGGGTGGGGGCAGCTCTGGAAACACCATATATTTT
CASSHQGGGSSGNTIYF
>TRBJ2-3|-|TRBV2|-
TGTGCCAGCAGTGTTAGTCAGCTGGGTACGCAGTATTTT
CASSVSQLGTQYF
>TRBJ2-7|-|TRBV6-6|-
TGTGCCAGCAGTCACGACCGGGACGGATCCTACGAGCAGTACTTC
CASSHDRDGSYEQYF
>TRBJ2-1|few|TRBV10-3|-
TGTGCCATCAGTGATAGCGCCCGCTCCTACAATGAGCAGTTCTTC
CAISDSARSYNEQFF
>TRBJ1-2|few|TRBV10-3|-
TGTGCCATCAGTGAGCCGGGGGTTGGCTACACCTTC
CAISEPGVGYTF
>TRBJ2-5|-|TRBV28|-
TGTGCCAGCATAGGAGACCAAGAGACCCAGTACTTC
CASIGDQETQYF
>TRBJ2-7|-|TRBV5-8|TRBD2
TGTGCCAGCAGCTTGGATGGTAGCGGGAGGGTCTACGAGCAGTACTTC
CASSLDGSGRVYEQYF
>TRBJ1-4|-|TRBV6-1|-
TGTGCCAGCAAGTGGACTGACGGGAATGAAAAACTGTTTTTT
CASKWTDGNEKLFF
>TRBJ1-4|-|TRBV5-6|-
TGTGCCAGCAGCTTTCGGCAGGGTAGCCGTAATGAAAAACTGTTTTTT
CASSFRQGSRNEKLFF
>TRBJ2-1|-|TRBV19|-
TGTGCCAGTAGTATGAAGGGGAACACCAAGTACAATGAGCAGTTCTTC
CASSMKGNTKYNEQFF
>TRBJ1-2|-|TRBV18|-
TGTGCCAGCTCACCACCCACGGAATCCTATGGCTACACCTTC
CASSPPTESYGYTF
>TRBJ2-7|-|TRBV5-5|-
TGTGCCAGCAGCGGGGGGTACGACGAGCAGTACTTC
CASSGGYDEQYF
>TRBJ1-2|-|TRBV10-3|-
TGTGCCATCAGTGAGTCGAGCCGAGCCTACTATGGCTACACCTTC
CAISESSRAYYGYTF
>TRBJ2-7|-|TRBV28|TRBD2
TGTGCCAGCATCCCGGGGGGACTAGCGGGAGGAGGGGCCTACGAGCAGTACTTC
CASIPGGLAGGGAYEQYF
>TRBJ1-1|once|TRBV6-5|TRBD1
TGTGCCAGCAGCCCGACAGGGGCGGCCACTGAAGCTTTCTTT
CASSPTGAATEAFF
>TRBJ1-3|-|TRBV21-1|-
TGTGCCAGCAGCAAAGGGATTTGTGGGGACACCATATATTTT
CASSKGICGDTIYF
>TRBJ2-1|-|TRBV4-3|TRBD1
TGCGCCAGCAGCCAGGGGTGGACAGGGATGTACAATGAGCAGTTCTTC
CASSQGWTGMYNEQFF
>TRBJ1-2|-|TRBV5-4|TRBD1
TGTGCCAGCAGCTTGGGACAGGGGGCGTATGGGTATGGCTACACCTTC
CASSLGQGAYGYGYTF
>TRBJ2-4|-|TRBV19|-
TGTGCCAGTAGGTCCCCCGGGGGAGGAAACATTCAGTACTTC
CASRSPGGGNIQYF
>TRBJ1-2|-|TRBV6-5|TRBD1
TGTGCCAGCAGGAGGGACAGTGGGTCTAACTATGGCTACACCTTC
CASRRDSGSNYGYTF
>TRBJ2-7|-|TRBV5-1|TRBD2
TGCGCCAGCAGCTTGGCCCGTCTAGCGGGAGAGGACGAGCAGTACTTC
CASSLARLAGEDEQYF
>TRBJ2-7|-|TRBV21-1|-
TGTGCCAGCAGCCTCGGATGGCCGCGGGACAGGTTGGGAAGCGGCTCCTACGAGCAGTACTTC
CASSLGWPRDRLGSGSYEQYF